This TCR beta chain was observed in a study of blood T cell repertoires in COVID-19. Original handling: Scientists estimated how many nucleated cells there were by amplifying reference gene primers. Libraries were prepared by immunoSEQ multiplex PCR; TCRdb keeps only in-frame clonotypes and omits some of them. V and J calls and clone size come straight from that table; D and trimming were deduced from the DNA. Of about 300,000 clones listed, roughly 83% are singletons. CDR3 length: 15 amino acids. The V end lost 1 base, the J end lost 3 bases, and 13 bases lay between the germline ends. Germline V CDR1 and CDR2: SGHDN, FVKESK. Enrolment of Seattle patients took place during active infection, and they were followed longitudinally.

The receptor was derived from a human donor with COVID-19, enrolled during active disease. The donor label of this sample is uncertain. This rearrangement joins TRBV14 to TRBJ2-7, with D uncertain. The sample was peripheral blood. The chain's CDR3 is CASSQGPGLYYEQYF. The CDR3 nucleotides read TGTGCCAGCAGCCAAGGTCCAGGCCTCTACTACGAGCAGTACTTC.